This T cell receptor beta chain was sequenced in a study of regulatory T cells in long-lasting Graves disease. CDR3-region Arm-PCR and iRepertoire HTBI primers produced the TCR beta libraries. A single record per CDR3 protein comes from TCRdb applying MiXCR to the multiplex PCR reads. The repertoire holds 370,000 or so distinct CDR3 sequences, with under 20% as singletons. This clonotype was observed at least ten times. Documented time point: newly diagnosed GD, antithyroid drugs for less than 3 months. From PBMCs, RNA was extracted and then used to make the TCR library. The junction had 3 bases not matched to a gene; V was cut back by 4 bases and J by 12 bases. The CDR3 runs to 11 residues. CDR1 is SGHAT, CDR2 FQNNGV, per germline. These data also formed part of another study, on T cells in Graves' hyperthyroidism and ophthalmopathy.

This rearrangement joins TRBV11-2 to TRBJ2-1, with 7 bases identical to TRBD2. The receptor's source is a woman under 30 with Graves disease. The sequencing here drew on peripheral blood mononuclear cells (PBMCs), taken at new diagnosis, from a patient treated with antithyroid drugs. The CDR3 DNA follows: TGTGCCAGCAGCTCGGCTAGCGGGCAGTTCTTC. Amino acids: CASSSASGQFF.